These 28 T cell receptor beta chains were sequenced from one sample in a study of response to subunit inactivated influenza vaccine (dated by TCRdb to 2017 to 2018). To prepare the library, RT-PCR was applied. Instrument used: Illumina HiSeq 2500. TCRdb reanalyzed the raw reads on its own, using fastp at Q25 for trimming and MiXCR for clone calling, and kept in-frame beta chains. Rows are unified per CDR3 protein, each entry keeping the most common DNA and genes. This sample has some 570,000 distinct CDR3 sequences in its table, and around 11% of those were observed once. Approximately 11% of the sample goes to the ten largest clones. Another study also made use of these data, one on T cells expressing NK-cell markers. The second investigation adds: TCR beta cDNA libraries were prepared using 5'RACE template switching, which introduced a universal primer site and unique molecular identifiers.

The sequences come from PBMCs from blood, collected on the day of vaccination. The receptor set was obtained from a man over 45 who received an inactivated influenza vaccine. Donor details come from another sample of the same person, matched by shared clones.

The V call is TRBV5-1, the J call TRBJ2-5; D ambiguous. Per the germline V gene, CDR1 is SGHRS and CDR2 is YFSETQ. V lost 0 bases to trimming and J lost 3 bases, with 9 bases between them. The CDR3 covers 14 residues. The CDR3: CASSLAGSKETQYF. As DNA, the CDR3 is TGCGCCAGCAGCTTGGCGGGCAGTAAAGAGACCCAGTACTTC.

In this sample, this clonotype turned up once. V and J are TRBV5-8 and TRBJ2-2; no reliable D call. The CDR3 consists of 13 residues. Trimming pared 0 bases from V and 8 bases from J, leaving 8 bases between. The germline CDR1 and CDR2 sequences are SGHTS and YDEGEE. The CDR3: CASSLVLEGELFF. The CDR3 DNA reads TGTGCCAGCAGCTTGGTCCTTGAGGGGGAGCTGTTTTTT. The full variable domain, rest sourced from reference TRBV5-8 and TRBJ2-2, is EAGVTQSPTHLIKTRGQQATLRCSPISGHTSVYWYQQALGLGLQFLLWYDEGEERNRGNFPPRFSGRQFPNYSSELNVNALELEDSALYLCASSLVLEGELFFGEGSRLTVL.

The chain uses TRBV7-9 and TRBJ1-4; D unclear. V was trimmed by 3 bases and J by 3 bases, leaving 8 bases between them. The CDR3 spans 14 residues. In germline, CDR1 is SEHNR, CDR2 FQNEAQ (reference sequence). Here the CDR3 reads CASSFPNSNEKLFF. The CDR3 nucleotides are TGTGCCAGCAGCTTCCCGAACTCTAATGAAAAACTGTTTTTT.

The sample holds a few counts of this clonotype. The chain joins TRBV7-2 to TRBJ2-2, with D perhaps assigned TRBD1 or TRBD2 (5 bases each). Germline lookup yields CDR1 SGHTA and CDR2 FQGNSA. The CDR3 is 15 amino acids. Trimming stripped 7 bases from V and 4 bases from J, with 16 bases between. The CDR3 loop reads CASTFAGTSTGELFF. CDR3 sequence (DNA): TGTGCCAGCACCTTCGCTGGGACGAGCACCGGGGAGCTGTTTTTT. The full variable domain, with the rest looked up from reference TRBV7-2 and TRBJ2-2, is GAGVSQSPSNKVTEKGKDVELRCDPISGHTALYWYRQSLGQGLEFLIYFQGNSAPDKSGLPSDRFSAERTGGSVSTLTIQRTQQEDSAVYLCASTFAGTSTGELFFGEGSRLTVL.

The chain uses TRBV5-1 and TRBJ2-1, with D perhaps matching TRBD1 (5 bases). Per germline, CDR1 SGHRS and CDR2 YFSETQ. V lost 0 bases and J 4 bases, leaving 11 bases between the germline ends. The CDR3 length is 15 residues. The CDR3 loop is CASSLEGSQYNEQFF. For the CDR3, the DNA is TGCGCCAGCAGCTTGGAGGGGTCGCAATACAATGAGCAGTTCTTC.

This clonotype was observed a handful of times. The chain is built from TRBV7-9 and TRBJ1-4; unclear D gene. CDR1 is SEHNR, CDR2 FQNEAQ, per germline (reference sequence). Trimming removed 2 bases at V and 8 bases at J, with 9 bases between. The CDR3 is 13 residues long. For the CDR3, the DNA is TGTGCCAGCAGCTTAACTTTAACCGAAAAACTGTTTTTT. The encoded protein is CASSLTLTEKLFF.

The sample holds many counts of this clonotype. V and J are TRBV20-1 and TRBJ2-7, with 7 bases aligning to TRBD1. With V trimmed by 0 bases and J by 0 bases, 5 bases remained unmatched. CDR1 and CDR2 from the germline V gene are DFQATT and SNEGSKA (reference sequence). The length of the CDR3 is 15 residues. As DNA, the CDR3 is TGCAGTGCTAGAGATCAGACAGGGATCTCCTACGAGCAGTACTTC. It yields the protein CSARDQTGISYEQYF.

This clonotype was counted between two and nine times. The rearrangement joins TRBV15 to TRBJ2-2; D is ambiguous. Between the trimmed V and J ends, which lost 0 bases and 0 bases, there was a span of 14 bases. Germline V CDR1 and CDR2: LNHNV, YYDKDF (reference sequence). This CDR3 has 18 residues. CDR3 bases: TGTGCCACCAGCAGAGATTGGAAGGGTTTCGCGAACACCGGGGAGCTGTTTTTT. It encodes CATSRDWKGFANTGELFF.

The rearrangement joins TRBV18 to TRBJ2-7, with 7 bases matching TRBD2. Trimming removed 3 bases from V and 7 bases from J; junction bases left unmatched: 12. Germline CDR1 and CDR2: KGHSH and LQKENI. The CDR3 extends over 15 amino acids. The CDR3 sequence is CASSPIGAGAGEQYF. The CDR3 DNA follows: TGTGCCAGCTCACCCATTGGGGCGGGAGCAGGGGAGCAGTACTTC.

This clonotype was detected a few times. This chain joins TRBV20-1 and TRBJ1-5, with 7 bases lining up with TRBD1. Losses at the gene ends were 6 bases for V and 3 bases for J; bases not matched to a gene: 14. Germline V gene data show CDR1 as DFQATT and CDR2 as SNEGSKA (reference sequence). The CDR3 consists of 16 residues. As DNA, the CDR3 is TGCAGTGCCGTGCCTAGCAGGGGGTATGTCAATCAGCCCCAGCATTTT. Encoded protein: CSAVPSRGYVNQPQHF.

This clonotype was counted only a few times. Written as DNA, the CDR3 is TGCGCCAGCAGCCATACTCAGAAAAACACTGAAGCTTTCTTT. It codes for CASSHTQKNTEAFF. The gene calls are TRBV5-1 and TRBJ1-1; D gene unclear. Trimming left V 4 bases short and J 2 bases short, with 12 bases between. The CDR3 is made up of 14 amino acids. In germline, CDR1 is SGHRS, CDR2 YFSETQ.

As to this clonotype: The junction does not match germline at one end; this may be a read error. The gene calls are TRBV6-5 and TRBJ2-7; maybe TRBD1 (5 bases). From germline, CDR1 is MNHEY and CDR2 SVGAGI. The CDR3 spans 16 residues. CDR3 loop: CASSYHRPGMEYVQYF. The CDR3 DNA reads TGTGCCAGCAGTTACCATCGTCCAGGGATGGAGTACGTGCAGTACTTC.

There are a few counts of this clonotype. The V and J genes are TRBV29-1 and TRBJ2-3; D is unresolved. The CDR3 length is 14 residues. Trimming removed 4 bases at V and 2 bases at J, with 13 bases between. The germline V gene encodes CDR1 SQVTM and CDR2 ANQGSEA. The CDR3 region has the DNA TGCAGCGTTGTATGGTGGGGTCCCACAGATACGCAGTATTTT. Amino acid sequence: CSVVWWGPTDTQYF.

This clonotype was picked up many times. The rearrangement uses TRBV10-3 and TRBJ2-1, with D hard to call. The CDR3 covers 12 residues. V lost 4 bases to trimming and J lost 5 bases, with 6 bases between them. Germline V gene lookup returns CDR1 ENHRY and CDR2 SYGVKD. The CDR3 sequence is CAISGQHNEQFF. Written as DNA, the CDR3 is TGTGCCATCAGTGGGCAGCACAATGAGCAGTTCTTC.

This clonotype was observed many times. The J gene is TRBJ1-4, the V gene TRBV11-2; D possibly corresponds to TRBD1 (5 bases). With 6 bases removed from V and 4 bases from J, the gap between germline ends came to 12 bases. This CDR3 spans 14 amino acids. Germline CDR1 and CDR2: SGHAT and FQNNGV. CDR3 DNA sequence: TGTGCCAGCAGTTTGTGGGGGGGTAATGAAAAACTGTTTTTT. It encodes CASSLWGGNEKLFF.

At least ten counts were recorded for this clonotype. The genes are TRBV5-1 and TRBJ2-3, with D unresolved. This CDR3 contains 12 residues. V shed 0 bases and J shed 6 bases, with 5 bases lying between them. Germline V lookup: CDR1 SGHRS, CDR2 YFSETQ. CDR3 in DNA: TGCGCCAGCAGCTTGGCAGGTGATACGCAGTATTTT. Its translation is CASSLAGDTQYF.

This clonotype came up a few times. The rearrangement uses TRBV20-1 and TRBJ1-2; D is perhaps TRBD1 (6 bases). CDR1 is DFQATT and CDR2 is SNEGSKA in the germline V gene (reference sequence). The V and J ends lost 6 bases and 4 bases respectively, with 15 bases between them. CDR3 length: 13 residues. CDR3 in amino acids: CSAPQGLGYGYTF. As DNA, the CDR3 is TGCAGTGCGCCCCAGGGGTTAGGCTATGGCTACACCTTC.

This clonotype occurred a few times. The chain carries TRBV20-1 and TRBJ2-4, with a possible D match to TRBD1 (6 bases). V dropped 3 bases and J dropped 0 bases, with 27 bases sitting between them. CDR1 is DFQATT and CDR2 is SNEGSKA in the germline V gene (reference sequence). The CDR3 sequence is 20 residues long. The CDR3 reads CSASWGVGAPTNLAKNIQYF. The CDR3 coding sequence is TGCAGTGCTAGTTGGGGTGTGGGGGCCCCAACCAACCTAGCCAAAAACATTCAGTACTTC.

The rearrangement links TRBV25-1 to TRBJ2-3, with no clear D. The V end was cut by 3 bases, the J end by 0 bases, with 10 bases between. Germline loops: CDR1 MGHDK, CDR2 SYGVNS. The CDR3 runs 15 residues. The CDR3 nucleotides are TGTGCCAGCAGTGATCGGACCCGAAGCACAGATACGCAGTATTTT. It translates to CASSDRTRSTDTQYF.

The chain is built from TRBV5-6 and TRBJ2-7, with 7 bases lining up with TRBD1. J lost 3 bases, V lost 3 bases, and 6 bases had no gene match. The CDR3 is made up of 14 amino acids. CDR1 SGHDT and CDR2 YYEEEE come from the germline V gene. The CDR3 DNA is TGTGCCAGCAGCTCCGGGACAGTCCTCTACGAGCAGTACTTC. It codes for CASSSGTVLYEQYF.

This clonotype turned up a few times. The chain joins TRBV28 to TRBJ2-5, with 7 bases identical to TRBD2. Germline V lookup: CDR1 MDHEN, CDR2 SYDVKM. The V and J ends lost 4 bases and 5 bases, in that order; junction bases with no gene match: 10. This CDR3 is built from 15 residues. The CDR3 sequence is CASSSWVGEGETQYF. The CDR3, as DNA: TGTGCCAGCAGTTCGTGGGTAGGGGAGGGGGAGACCCAGTACTTC.

The chain's CDR3 is CASSETRTGGYEQYF. In nucleotides, the CDR3 is TGTGCCAGCAGTGAAACGAGGACAGGGGGCTACGAGCAGTACTTC. The chain couples TRBV25-1 to TRBJ2-7; TRBD1 agrees at 10 bases. Germline V lookup: CDR1 MGHDK, CDR2 SYGVNS. The CDR3 loop spans 15 amino acids. After removal of 2 bases from V and 3 bases from J, the junction contained 4 bases not matched to a gene.

About this clonotype: A junction end diverges from the germline sequence, so it may reflect a read error. The chain combines TRBV10-2 with TRBJ2-7; 13 bases line up with TRBD2. The CDR3 is made up of 14 amino acids. The germline V gene encodes CDR1 WSHSY and CDR2 SAAADI. CDR3 protein: CASRLLAGGGEQHF. The CDR3 DNA is TGCGCCAGCAGATTACTAGCGGGAGGGGGGGAGCAGCACTTC.

This clonotype was recorded a few times. This chain connects TRBV2 to TRBJ1-5; a possible D gene is TRBD1 (5 bases). V shed 2 bases and J shed 6 bases, with 8 bases lying between them. The CDR3 spans 13 residues. Germline loops: CDR1 SNHLY, CDR2 FYNNEI. The CDR3 reads CASSESRGQPQHF. CDR3 coding DNA: TGTGCCAGCAGTGAATCGAGGGGTCAGCCCCAGCATTTT.

This clonotype has only a few counts. This chain links TRBV4-1 with TRBJ2-1; D is perhaps TRBD1 (5 bases). Germline V lookup: CDR1 MGHRA, CDR2 YSYEKL. Trimming pared 3 bases from V and 8 bases from J, leaving 29 bases between. The CDR3 contains 19 residues. The chain's CDR3 is CASSHPHIQGNVLVHEQFF. CDR3 nucleotide sequence: TGCGCCAGCAGCCACCCGCATATCCAGGGAAACGTTTTAGTCCATGAGCAGTTCTTC.

The chain has TRBV29-1 and TRBJ2-3; D uncertain. CDR3 length equals 11 residues. Germline V lookup: CDR1 SQVTM, CDR2 ANQGSEA. Between the trimmed V and J ends, which lost 4 bases and 5 bases, there was a span of 7 bases. The CDR3 protein is CSVATGDTQYF. The CDR3 nucleotides read TGCAGCGTTGCGACGGGAGATACGCAGTATTTT.

In this sample, this clonotype turned up many times. The V call is TRBV4-1, the J call TRBJ2-3; TRBD2 agrees at 9 bases. V trimming: 0 bases; J trimming: 0 bases; junction bases outside the gene matches: 4. CDR1 and CDR2 (germline): MGHRA, YSYEKL. The CDR3 consists of 17 residues. CDR3 coding DNA: TGCGCCAGCAGCCAAGAAGGCGGGGGGGCTAGCACAGATACGCAGTATTTT. Translating it yields CASSQEGGGASTDTQYF.

This clonotype was seen a few times. The chain recombines TRBV29-1 with TRBJ2-5; D perhaps matches TRBD1 (6 bases). The V end lost 4 bases, the J end lost 5 bases, and 11 bases lay between the germline ends. Germline assignment: CDR1 SQVTM and CDR2 ANQGSEA. The CDR3 spans 12 residues. Here the CDR3 reads CSVVAGAETQYF. CDR3 nucleotides: TGCAGCGTTGTAGCAGGGGCTGAGACCCAGTACTTC.